These T cell receptor beta chains were read from a single sample in a study of blood T cell repertoires in COVID-19. The method was immunoSEQ multiplex PCR; TCRdb's version includes in-frame clones alone and lacks a portion of them. The profile shows about 220,000 clones, about four fifths of them singletons. The sample comprised peripheral blood. These receptors all stem from a woman of 80 years or more with acute or convalescent COVID-19. Each CDR3 is given with its conserved first and last residue. A D gene is named only where the DNA matches it firmly. Some rows mark clone size as missing; the rest say once, few, many or name a class of expanded clone.

abundance | j_gene | d_gene | v_gene | CDR3aa | CDR3nt
NA | TRBJ1-1 | NA | TRBV25-1 | CASSGLRENTEAFF | TGTGCCAGCAGCGGCCTCAGGGAGAACACTGAAGCTTTCTTT
NA | TRBJ1-4 | TRBD1 | TRBV7-2 | CASSPGQGAEKLFF | TGTGCCAGCAGTCCCGGACAGGGTGCTGAAAAACTGTTTTTT
NA | TRBJ2-3 | TRBD1 | TRBV7-9 | CASSLDRASTDTQYF | TGTGCCAGCAGCCTCGACAGGGCTAGCACAGATACGCAGTATTTT
few | TRBJ2-5 | TRBD2 | TRBV2 | CASGGGHKETQYF | TGTGCCAGCGGCGGGGGTCATAAAGAGACCCAGTACTTC
few | TRBJ1-2 | NA | TRBV5-4 | CASSLQGANYGYTF | TGTGCCAGCAGCTTACAGGGAGCTAACTATGGCTACACCTTC
NA | TRBJ1-2 | NA | TRBV25-1 | CASKGLYGYTF | TGTGCCAGCAAGGGGTTGTATGGCTACACCTTC
NA | TRBJ1-6 | NA | TRBV7-6 | CASSFGGFGNSPLHF | TGTGCCAGCAGCTTTGGGGGGTTCGGGAATTCACCCCTCCACTTT
NA | TRBJ2-5 | TRBD2 | TRBV19 | CASSPGGPVKTQYF | TGTGCCAGTAGTCCGGGGGGGCCTGTAAAGACCCAGTACTTC
NA | TRBJ2-3 | TRBD2 | TRBV7-3 | CASSTGLAGDTDTQYF | TGTGCCAGCAGCACCGGACTAGCGGGGGACACAGATACGCAGTATTTT
NA | TRBJ1-2 | NA | TRBV10-2 | CASSESQDAYF | TGCGCCAGCAGTGAGTCGCAGGATGCCTACTTC
NA | TRBJ1-5 | TRBD1 | TRBV19 | CASTPGTGGRSNQPQHF | TGTGCCAGTACCCCCGGGACAGGGGGACGTAGCAATCAGCCCCAGCATTTT
NA | TRBJ2-2 | NA | TRBV7-3 | CASSLGAATSTGELFF | TGTGCCAGCAGCTTAGGGGCTGCGACGAGCACCGGGGAGCTGTTTTTT
NA | TRBJ2-5 | TRBD2 | TRBV7-2 | CASSSAGLAQETQYF | TGTGCCAGCAGCTCCGCGGGACTAGCGCAGGAGACCCAGTACTTC
NA | TRBJ1-4 | TRBD1 | TRBV30 | CAWTQTGSGEKLFF | TGTGCCTGGACACAGACAGGGTCTGGCGAAAAACTGTTTTTT
once | TRBJ1-1 | TRBD1 | TRBV2 | CASSSDRASLNTEAFF | TGTGCCAGCAGTTCTGACAGGGCCTCATTGAACACTGAAGCTTTCTTT
NA | TRBJ1-2 | NA | TRBV28 | CASSSPTENYGYTF | TGTGCCAGCAGCTCACCGACAGAGAACTATGGCTACACCTTC
once | TRBJ2-2 | NA | TRBV21-1 | CASSKMSAGELFF | TGTGCCAGCAGCAAAATGTCTGCCGGGGAGCTGTTTTTT
few | TRBJ2-3 | NA | TRBV6-4 | CASSEQGVDTQYF | TGTGCCAGCAGTGAGCAGGGTGTAGATACGCAGTATTTT
NA | TRBJ1-1 | NA | TRBV7-9 | CASSLGAMNTEAFF | TGTGCCAGCAGCTTAGGGGCCATGAACACTGAAGCTTTCTTT
NA | TRBJ2-5 | TRBD2 | TRBV11-3 | CASSSLTSGKETQYF | TGTGCCAGCAGCTCCTTGACTAGCGGGAAAGAGACCCAGTACTTC
NA | TRBJ1-1 | NA | TRBV9 | CASSGGPDTEAFF | TGTGCCAGCAGCGGGGGGCCGGACACTGAAGCTTTCTTT
NA | TRBJ1-1 | NA | TRBV28 | CASRRQLNTEAFF | TGTGCCAGCAGACGACAGCTGAACACTGAAGCTTTCTTT
NA | TRBJ1-2 | NA | TRBV28 | CASRRANYGYTF | TGTGCCAGCAGACGAGCTAACTATGGCTACACCTTC
NA | TRBJ1-2 | TRBD1 | TRBV10-3 | CAISESLGQVNYGYTF | TGTGCCATCAGTGAGTCGCTCGGACAGGTGAACTATGGCTACACCTTC
NA | TRBJ1-2 | NA | TRBV27 | CASSKGQTYGYTF | TGTGCCAGCAGTAAAGGACAGACCTATGGCTACACCTTC
NA | TRBJ2-7 | TRBD1 | TRBV2 | CASSDRTGATYEQYF | TGTGCCAGCAGTGATAGGACAGGGGCTACCTACGAGCAGTACTTC